Following are 21 T cell receptor beta chains from one sample sequenced in a study of control samples from healthy donors and cancer patients. Assay: immunoSEQ multiplex PCR; the TCRdb copy retains only in-frame clones and omits some. The profile shows approximately 72,000 clones, over 75% of them singletons. Sequenced input: blood. These receptors came from a man aged 45 to 65 in good health.

The chain links TRBV7-9 to TRBJ1-1; D remains ambiguous. CDR1 and CDR2 (germline): SEHNR, FQNEAQ (reference sequence). Between the trimmed V and J ends, which lost 5 bases and 2 bases, there was a span of 18 bases. The CDR3 loop spans 16 amino acids. CDR3 nucleotides: TGTGCCAGCAGCCCCCCCCGAGGGCGGATCAACACTGAAGCTTTCTTT. Amino acid sequence: CASSPPRGRINTEAFF.

The chain combines TRBV6-1 with TRBJ1-2; a possible D gene is TRBD1 (6 bases). Germline CDR1 reads MNHNS; CDR2 reads SASEGT. Trimming pared 0 bases from V and 10 bases from J, leaving 12 bases between. The CDR3 covers 13 residues. This CDR3 reads CASSEAHAGVYTF. The CDR3 nucleotides are TGTGCCAGCAGTGAAGCCCACGCAGGGGTCTACACCTTC.

This chain uses TRBV2 with TRBJ2-5; D is unclear. V was clipped by 7 bases and J by 5 bases, with 8 bases between them. The CDR3 has 11 amino acids. CDR1 and CDR2 (germline): SNHLY, FYNNEI. The CDR3 DNA follows: TGTGCCAGCATTCTCGAGGAGACCCAGTACTTC. This translates into CASILEETQYF.

This chain connects TRBV5-4 to TRBJ2-5; 8 bases are a match to TRBD2. This CDR3 comprises 15 residues. Germline assignment: CDR1 SGHNT and CDR2 YYREEE (reference sequence). V dropped 6 bases and J dropped 4; count of bases not matched to a gene: 11. CDR3 loop: CASTARAAGVETQYF. Here the CDR3 DNA reads TGTGCCAGCACCGCCAGGGCAGCGGGGGTAGAGACCCAGTACTTC.

This clone was counted a single time. This chain joins TRBV5-1 and TRBJ2-1; TRBD2 matches 11 bases. Germline V CDR1 and CDR2: SGHRS, YFSETQ. V trimming: 2 bases; J trimming: 1 base; junction bases outside the gene matches: 8. The CDR3 sequence is 18 residues long. CDR3 coding DNA: TGCGCCAGCAGCTTACCGGGACTAGCGGTACCTTCCTACAATGAGCAGTTCTTC. Translation gives CASSLPGLAVPSYNEQFF.

Judged by abundance, this clone is medium-sized. The rearrangement joins TRBV30 to TRBJ1-4; tentatively, D is TRBD1 (5 bases). This CDR3 spans 14 amino acids. Deletions cut 6 bases from V and 8 bases from J, with 19 bases between. Germline V gives CDR1 GTSNPN, CDR2 SVGIG (reference sequence). The CDR3 region is CACTTLDSQEKLFF. The DNA for the CDR3 is TGTGCCTGTACTACCTTAGACAGTCAGGAAAAACTGTTTTTT. Using reference TRBV30 and TRBJ1-4 for the parts outside the CDR3, the full variable domain is SQTIHQWPATLVQPVGSPLSLECTVEGTSNPNLYWYRQAAGRGLQLLFYSVGIGQISSEVPQNLSASRPQDRQFILSSKKLLLSDSGFYLCACTTLDSQEKLFFGSGTQLSVL.

V is TRBV7-2 and J is TRBJ2-3; TRBD2 agrees at 10 bases. CDR3 length equals 16 residues. In germline, CDR1 is SGHTA, CDR2 FQGNSA. The V and J ends lost 5 bases and 2 bases, in that order; junction bases with no gene match: 7. CDR3 sequence (DNA): TGTGCCAGCAGCGCTCCTCTAGCGGGGGCCACAGATACGCAGTATTTT. Translation gives CASSAPLAGATDTQYF. The whole variable domain, filled in from reference TRBV7-2 and TRBJ2-3, reads GAGVSQSPSNKVTEKGKDVELRCDPISGHTALYWYRQSLGQGLEFLIYFQGNSAPDKSGLPSDRFSAERTGGSVSTLTIQRTQQEDSAVYLCASSAPLAGATDTQYFGPGTRLTVL.

The chain joins TRBV7-6 to TRBJ2-7; the D gene is possibly TRBD1 (6 bases). The CDR3 consists of 14 residues. V dropped 5 bases and J dropped 3 bases, with 14 bases sitting between them. Germline lookup yields CDR1 SGHVS and CDR2 FNYEAQ. CDR3 coding DNA: TGTGCCAGCAGCCTAGGCGTCAGGGGCTACGAGCAGTACTTC. Translated: CASSLGVRGYEQYF.

V is TRBV5-5 and J is TRBJ2-1; a weak D match, TRBD2 (7 bases). CDR1 SGHKS and CDR2 YYEKEE come from the germline V gene (reference sequence). V lost 4 bases and J 2 bases, leaving 13 bases between the germline ends. This CDR3 comprises 15 residues. For the CDR3, the DNA is TGTGCCAGCAGCGTAACAGGGAGGGCCTACAATGAGCAGTTCTTC. Its protein product is CASSVTGRAYNEQFF.

The chain uses TRBV30 and TRBJ1-2; D may be TRBD1 (6 bases). Germline V gene sequence: CDR1 GTSNPN, CDR2 SVGIG (reference sequence). The V gene lost 5 bases and the J gene lost 0 bases, with 13 bases spanning the gap. The CDR3 totals 14 residues. The CDR3 spells CAWRQDKPNYGYTF. DNA of the CDR3: TGTGCCTGGCGACAGGACAAACCTAACTATGGCTACACCTTC.

The chain employs TRBV11-3 and TRBJ1-3; no clear D gene. Trimming left V 5 bases short and J 0 bases short, with 17 bases between. Per germline, CDR1 SGHNT and CDR2 YENEEA. The CDR3 length is 17 residues. The CDR3, as DNA: TGTGCCAGCAGCCCGAGAGGCGGCGCAGCCTCTGGAAACACCATATATTTT. It yields the protein CASSPRGGAASGNTIYF. Full variable domain (missing parts from reference TRBV11-3 and TRBJ1-3): EAGVVQSPRYKIIEKKQPVAFWCNPISGHNTLYWYLQNLGQGPELLIRYENEEAVDDSQLPKDRFSAERLKGVDSTLKIQPAELGDSAVYLCASSPRGGAASGNTIYFGEGSWLTVV.

Comments on this clone: Sequence at one end of the junction differs from germline and may be a read error. In DNA form, the CDR3 reads TGTGCGAGCACCTTGGGGGCGGAGAATTCACCCCTCCACTTT. Translation: CASTLGAENSPLHF. The chain uses TRBV7-2 and TRBJ1-6, with D possibly matching TRBD1 (6 bases). Germline V gene data show CDR1 as SGHTA and CDR2 as FQGNSA. CDR3 length: 14 residues.

The rearrangement joins TRBV6-6 to TRBJ1-1; D ambiguous. The CDR3 totals 14 residues. The germline V and J ends were trimmed by 7 bases and 0 bases, with 12 bases remaining between them. The germline V gene encodes CDR1 MNHNY and CDR2 SVGAGI (reference sequence). The CDR3 bases are TGTGCCAGCACCAAAACCAATATGAACACTGAAGCTTTCTTT. It specifies CASTKTNMNTEAFF.

This sequence joins TRBV4-1 and TRBJ1-1; possibly TRBD1 for D (6 bases). Trimming left V 3 bases short and J 1 base short, with 9 bases between. The CDR3 loop spans 14 amino acids. CDR1 and CDR2 from the germline V gene are MGHRA and YSYEKL. The CDR3 coding sequence is TGCGCCAGCAGCCACCTGACAGGGAACACTGAAGCTTTCTTT. This codes for CASSHLTGNTEAFF.

The J gene is TRBJ2-3, the V gene TRBV28, with 11 positions matching TRBD2. CDR3 size: 15 residues. V gave up 6 bases and J gave up 1 base; unmatched junction bases: 3. The germline V gene encodes CDR1 MDHEN and CDR2 SYDVKM. CDR3: CASRKTSGGTDTQYF. Written as DNA, the CDR3 is TGTGCCAGCAGGAAGACTAGCGGGGGCACAGATACGCAGTATTTT.

This clone appeared a single time. This chain connects TRBV7-2 to TRBJ2-3, with 11 nucleotides matching TRBD2. The CDR3 sequence is 16 residues long. V dropped 5 bases and J dropped 3; count of bases not matched to a gene: 7. The germline V gene has CDR1 SGHTA and CDR2 FQGNSA. CDR3 DNA sequence: TGTGCCAGCAGCCCCGCTGCTAGCGGGGGGACAGATACGCAGTATTTT. Encoded protein: CASSPAASGGTDTQYF.

J is TRBJ1-2 and V is TRBV10-3; D is ambiguous. The CDR3 is 13 residues long. CDR1 and CDR2 from the germline V gene are ENHRY and SYGVKD. Trimming took 7 bases from V and 8 from J, leaving 17 bases between them. The CDR3, as DNA: TGTGCCATCACAAGAGGGCTCTATGGAGGCTACACCTTC. It specifies CAITRGLYGGYTF.

This clone occurred a few times. J is TRBJ2-2 and V is TRBV6-4; TRBD2 matches 7 bases. Germline-derived CDR1 and CDR2 are MRHNA and SNTAGT. The length of the CDR3 is 14 residues. V shed 6 bases and J 5 bases; nucleotides not matched to a gene: 6. The CDR3 sequence is CASSAQGGTGELFF. CDR3 bases: TGTGCCAGCAGCGCTCAGGGAGGGACCGGGGAGCTGTTTTTT.

The chain recombines TRBV19 with TRBJ2-7; D uncertain. This CDR3 is 12 amino acids long. V dropped 5 bases and J dropped 6 bases, with 11 bases sitting between them. Per germline, CDR1 LNHDA and CDR2 SQIVND (reference sequence). The CDR3 DNA follows: TGTGCCAGTAGTTGGGGTCCGTCCGAGCAGTACTTC. Residues: CASSWGPSEQYF.

This chain uses TRBV18 with TRBJ2-2; no definite D call. CDR1 is KGHSH and CDR2 is LQKENI in the germline V gene. The ends were cut back, 0 bases at V and 7 bases at J, with 6 bases in the middle. The CDR3 consists of 13 residues. CDR3 protein: CASSPPIIGELFF. Here the CDR3 DNA reads TGTGCCAGCTCACCACCGATAATCGGGGAGCTGTTTTTT.

The CDR3 protein is CASSVEGQGRGGYTF. The CDR3 region has the DNA TGTGCCAGCAGCGTAGAGGGGCAGGGTAGGGGCGGCTACACCTTC. The gene calls are TRBV9 and TRBJ1-2; D perhaps matches TRBD1 (5 bases). This CDR3 has 15 residues. The V gene lost 0 bases and the J gene lost 8 bases, with 17 bases spanning the gap. Per germline, CDR1 SGDLS and CDR2 YYNGEE. Full variable domain (missing parts from reference TRBV9 and TRBJ1-2): DSGVTQTPKHLITATGQRVTLRCSPRSGDLSVYWYQQSLDQGLQFLIQYYNGEERAKGNILERFSAQQFPDLHSELNLSSLELGDSALYFCASSVEGQGRGGYTFGSGTRLTVV.